A single sample gave rise to the 10 T cell receptor beta chains below, sequenced in a study of T cell responses to AZD1222 COVID-19 vaccine. Clones were sequenced by immunoSEQ multiplex PCR, and TCRdb holds only the in-frame ones, with some missing. The sample yields about 140,000 clones, approximately 93% seen once. This specimen consisted of peripheral blood, obtained after recovery from COVID-19. The receptors here all came from an adult who had recovered from COVID-19.

The V gene is TRBV28, the J gene TRBJ1-5; D is unresolved. Trimming shortened V by 1 base and J by 1 base, and 5 bases separated the two germline ends. Germline V gene lookup returns CDR1 MDHEN and CDR2 SYDVKM. The CDR3 length is 14 residues. The CDR3 region is CASSLSSSNQPQHF. CDR3 DNA sequence: TGTGCCAGCAGTTTATCCTCGAGCAATCAGCCCCAGCATTTT.

The rearrangement joins TRBV6-4 to TRBJ1-2; 7 bases align to TRBD1. Germline trimming cut 4 bases from V and 8 bases from J; bases unmatched to any gene: 13. This CDR3 is built from 15 residues. In germline, CDR1 is MRHNA, CDR2 SNTAGT. CDR3 DNA: TGTGCCAGCAGTGCCTCCTCAGGGGGGTTGAGGGGCTACACCTTC. Its translation: CASSASSGGLRGYTF.

The chain is built from TRBV11-2 and TRBJ2-2; D perhaps matches TRBD1 (5 bases). V lost 1 base and J lost 7, with 7 bases in between. The CDR3 sequence is 13 residues long. The germline CDR1 and CDR2 sequences are SGHAT and FQNNGV. CDR3 DNA sequence: TGTGCCAGCAGCTTAGTCAGGGACGGGGAGCTGTTTTTT. Amino acid sequence: CASSLVRDGELFF.

This chain links TRBV28 with TRBJ2-7, with 8 bases lining up with TRBD2. V lost 5 bases and J lost 5; bases outside the gene matches: 11. The CDR3 consists of 15 residues. Germline values: CDR1 MDHEN, CDR2 SYDVKM. CDR3 nucleotides: TGTGCCAGCAGTCAGACCAGCGGGAGACTCGACGAGCAGTACTTC. Protein sequence: CASSQTSGRLDEQYF.

The chain is built from TRBV7-9 and TRBJ2-5; no clear D. Germline-derived CDR1 and CDR2 are SEHNR and FQNEAQ (reference sequence). Trimming took off 5 bases at V and 1 base at J, with 17 bases between the two ends. The CDR3 loop spans 16 amino acids. CDR3 amino acids: CASSPNKFSTQETQYF. CDR3 sequence (DNA): TGTGCCAGCAGCCCAAACAAGTTTAGTACCCAAGAGACCCAGTACTTC.

This rearrangement joins TRBV5-1 to TRBJ2-3; D uncertain. The CDR3 contains 15 residues. Per the germline V gene, CDR1 is SGHRS and CDR2 is YFSETQ. Trimming left V 6 bases short and J 0 bases short, with 14 bases between. In nucleotides, the CDR3 is TGCGCCAGCACCTTTGGCGGCACTAGCACAGATACGCAGTATTTT. It specifies CASTFGGTSTDTQYF.

V usage is TRBV5-5 and J usage is TRBJ2-1; 8 nucleotides line up with TRBD1. This CDR3 is 15 amino acids long. Germline CDR1 and CDR2: SGHKS and YYEKEE (reference sequence). The trim removed 0 bases at V and 3 bases at J, leaving 2 bases unmatched. The CDR3 sequence is CASSLEDRDYNEQFF. In nucleotides, the CDR3 is TGTGCCAGCAGCTTGGAGGACAGGGACTACAATGAGCAGTTCTTC.

This chain links TRBV19 with TRBJ1-2; TRBD1 agrees at 11 bases. Germline CDR1 reads LNHDA; CDR2 reads SQIVND (reference sequence). The CDR3 has 15 residues. Trimming removed 5 bases from V and 2 bases from J; junction bases left unmatched: 4. CDR3: CASSEGDRGNYGYTF. CDR3 DNA sequence: TGTGCCAGTAGTGAAGGGGACAGGGGGAACTATGGCTACACCTTC.

V and J are TRBV9 and TRBJ1-5; D unclear. In germline, CDR1 is SGDLS, CDR2 YYNGEE. This CDR3 comprises 15 residues. Deletions cut 1 base from V and 1 base from J, with 9 bases between. Written as DNA, the CDR3 is TGTGCCAGCAGCGTATCTCCCAAAAGCAATCAGCCCCAGCATTTT. Amino acid sequence: CASSVSPKSNQPQHF.

The chain recombines TRBV3-1 (or the pseudogene TRBV3-2) with TRBJ2-1; 10 bases are shared with TRBD2. V lost 1 base to trimming and J lost 4 bases; unmatched junction nucleotides: 1. The V gene's germline CDR1 is LGHDT and CDR2 YNNKEL (reference sequence). The CDR3 spans 15 residues. CDR3 sequence: CASSQGAGGYNEQFF. The CDR3 nucleotides read TGTGCCAGCAGCCAAGGAGCGGGAGGGTACAATGAGCAGTTCTTC.